This paragraph reports one TCR beta chain. Antigen: not known. Assay: immunoSEQ multiplex PCR; the TCRdb copy retains only in-frame clones and omits some. The data show tens of thousands of clones, 80% seen once. In every patient, relapse followed autologous stem cell transplantation, while exposure to brentuximab vedotin differed. The study recorded best responses of complete response, partial response or progressive disease. This sample is drawn from a study of PD-1 blockade in classical Hodgkin lymphoma. Study summary: Patients were dosed intravenously with nivolumab at 3 mg/kg every 2 weeks.

Points from the study as a whole: The baseline diversity of complete responders showed similarity to that of newly diagnosed patients. Lower baseline TCR diversity was reported for newly diagnosed patients than for healthy donors.

Germline-derived CDR1 and CDR2 are SGHRS and YFSETQ. CDR3 size: 14 residues. V dropped 4 bases and J dropped 3; count of bases not matched to a gene: 5. The rearrangement links TRBV5-1 to TRBJ1-1; 8 bases fit TRBD1. The source was peripheral blood mononuclear cells (PBMCs), collected before the second cycle of nivolumab. The sequence was collected from a human donor with classical Hodgkin lymphoma. For the CDR3, the DNA is TGCGCCAGCAGCGCAATACAGGGGGACACTGAAGCTTTCTTT. It encodes CASSAIQGDTEAFF.